One and the same sample provided the 5 T cell receptor beta chains below, sequenced in a study of T cells in localized non-small cell lung cancer. Repertoires were generated with immunoSEQ multiplex PCR, while TCRdb's copy carries only in-frame clones and drops some. In the table there are about 19,000 clones, around 86% of which are singletons. Here the sequenced sample was peripheral blood, taken before any cancer treatment. Receptor source: an older female donor with stage I lung adenocarcinoma.

The rearrangement joins TRBV19 to TRBJ2-2, with 7 bases matching TRBD2. The V and J ends lost 4 bases and 3 bases, in that order; junction bases with no gene match: 8. Germline V gene lookup returns CDR1 LNHDA and CDR2 SQIVND (reference sequence). The CDR3 spans 16 residues. The CDR3 coding sequence is TGTGCCAGTAGTACTTCCGGGACTACTCACACCGGGGAGCTGTTTTTT. Translating it yields CASSTSGTTHTGELFF. The full variable domain, in which reference TRBV19 and TRBJ2-2 provide the parts outside the CDR3, is DGGITQSPKYLFRKEGQNVTLSCEQNLNHDAMYWYRQDPGQGLRLIYYSQIVNDFQKGDIAEGYSVSREKKESFPLTVTSAQKNPTAFYLCASSTSGTTHTGELFFGEGSRLTVL.

The chain uses TRBV19 and TRBJ2-3; TRBD1 aligns across 7 bases. Germline V gene data show CDR1 as LNHDA and CDR2 as SQIVND (reference sequence). CDR3 length: 13 residues. Trimming cost V 9 bases and J 2 bases; bases outside gene matches: 5. This chain's CDR3 is CASLGQFTDTQYF. The CDR3, as DNA: TGTGCCAGCCTGGGACAGTTCACAGATACGCAGTATTTT.

The V gene is TRBV19, the J gene TRBJ2-7; D ambiguous. The CDR3 runs 9 residues. From germline, CDR1 is LNHDA and CDR2 SQIVND (reference sequence). Trimming took off 7 bases at V and 4 bases at J, with 2 bases between the two ends. CDR3 nucleotides: TGTGCCAGTACTTACGAGCAGTACTTC. Residues: CASTYEQYF.

The chain employs TRBV6-5 and TRBJ2-5; a weak D match, TRBD2 (5 bases). This CDR3 has 13 amino acids. In germline, CDR1 is MNHEY, CDR2 SVGAGI. With 5 bases removed from V and 5 bases from J, the gap between germline ends came to 12 bases. Written as DNA, the CDR3 is TGTGCCAGCAGTCCCGGGGTCCCTGAGACCCAGTACTTC. It encodes CASSPGVPETQYF.

This rearrangement joins TRBV5-6 to TRBJ1-2; the match to TRBD1 covers 10 bases. There are 18 residues in the CDR3. With V trimmed by 4 bases and J by 4 bases, 16 bases remained unmatched. The germline V gene encodes CDR1 SGHDT and CDR2 YYEEEE. CDR3 nucleotide sequence: TGTGCCAGCAGCCTTTTCCGGGACAGGGGCCTGGGGAGCTATGGCTACACCTTC. Translated, it gives CASSLFRDRGLGSYGYTF.